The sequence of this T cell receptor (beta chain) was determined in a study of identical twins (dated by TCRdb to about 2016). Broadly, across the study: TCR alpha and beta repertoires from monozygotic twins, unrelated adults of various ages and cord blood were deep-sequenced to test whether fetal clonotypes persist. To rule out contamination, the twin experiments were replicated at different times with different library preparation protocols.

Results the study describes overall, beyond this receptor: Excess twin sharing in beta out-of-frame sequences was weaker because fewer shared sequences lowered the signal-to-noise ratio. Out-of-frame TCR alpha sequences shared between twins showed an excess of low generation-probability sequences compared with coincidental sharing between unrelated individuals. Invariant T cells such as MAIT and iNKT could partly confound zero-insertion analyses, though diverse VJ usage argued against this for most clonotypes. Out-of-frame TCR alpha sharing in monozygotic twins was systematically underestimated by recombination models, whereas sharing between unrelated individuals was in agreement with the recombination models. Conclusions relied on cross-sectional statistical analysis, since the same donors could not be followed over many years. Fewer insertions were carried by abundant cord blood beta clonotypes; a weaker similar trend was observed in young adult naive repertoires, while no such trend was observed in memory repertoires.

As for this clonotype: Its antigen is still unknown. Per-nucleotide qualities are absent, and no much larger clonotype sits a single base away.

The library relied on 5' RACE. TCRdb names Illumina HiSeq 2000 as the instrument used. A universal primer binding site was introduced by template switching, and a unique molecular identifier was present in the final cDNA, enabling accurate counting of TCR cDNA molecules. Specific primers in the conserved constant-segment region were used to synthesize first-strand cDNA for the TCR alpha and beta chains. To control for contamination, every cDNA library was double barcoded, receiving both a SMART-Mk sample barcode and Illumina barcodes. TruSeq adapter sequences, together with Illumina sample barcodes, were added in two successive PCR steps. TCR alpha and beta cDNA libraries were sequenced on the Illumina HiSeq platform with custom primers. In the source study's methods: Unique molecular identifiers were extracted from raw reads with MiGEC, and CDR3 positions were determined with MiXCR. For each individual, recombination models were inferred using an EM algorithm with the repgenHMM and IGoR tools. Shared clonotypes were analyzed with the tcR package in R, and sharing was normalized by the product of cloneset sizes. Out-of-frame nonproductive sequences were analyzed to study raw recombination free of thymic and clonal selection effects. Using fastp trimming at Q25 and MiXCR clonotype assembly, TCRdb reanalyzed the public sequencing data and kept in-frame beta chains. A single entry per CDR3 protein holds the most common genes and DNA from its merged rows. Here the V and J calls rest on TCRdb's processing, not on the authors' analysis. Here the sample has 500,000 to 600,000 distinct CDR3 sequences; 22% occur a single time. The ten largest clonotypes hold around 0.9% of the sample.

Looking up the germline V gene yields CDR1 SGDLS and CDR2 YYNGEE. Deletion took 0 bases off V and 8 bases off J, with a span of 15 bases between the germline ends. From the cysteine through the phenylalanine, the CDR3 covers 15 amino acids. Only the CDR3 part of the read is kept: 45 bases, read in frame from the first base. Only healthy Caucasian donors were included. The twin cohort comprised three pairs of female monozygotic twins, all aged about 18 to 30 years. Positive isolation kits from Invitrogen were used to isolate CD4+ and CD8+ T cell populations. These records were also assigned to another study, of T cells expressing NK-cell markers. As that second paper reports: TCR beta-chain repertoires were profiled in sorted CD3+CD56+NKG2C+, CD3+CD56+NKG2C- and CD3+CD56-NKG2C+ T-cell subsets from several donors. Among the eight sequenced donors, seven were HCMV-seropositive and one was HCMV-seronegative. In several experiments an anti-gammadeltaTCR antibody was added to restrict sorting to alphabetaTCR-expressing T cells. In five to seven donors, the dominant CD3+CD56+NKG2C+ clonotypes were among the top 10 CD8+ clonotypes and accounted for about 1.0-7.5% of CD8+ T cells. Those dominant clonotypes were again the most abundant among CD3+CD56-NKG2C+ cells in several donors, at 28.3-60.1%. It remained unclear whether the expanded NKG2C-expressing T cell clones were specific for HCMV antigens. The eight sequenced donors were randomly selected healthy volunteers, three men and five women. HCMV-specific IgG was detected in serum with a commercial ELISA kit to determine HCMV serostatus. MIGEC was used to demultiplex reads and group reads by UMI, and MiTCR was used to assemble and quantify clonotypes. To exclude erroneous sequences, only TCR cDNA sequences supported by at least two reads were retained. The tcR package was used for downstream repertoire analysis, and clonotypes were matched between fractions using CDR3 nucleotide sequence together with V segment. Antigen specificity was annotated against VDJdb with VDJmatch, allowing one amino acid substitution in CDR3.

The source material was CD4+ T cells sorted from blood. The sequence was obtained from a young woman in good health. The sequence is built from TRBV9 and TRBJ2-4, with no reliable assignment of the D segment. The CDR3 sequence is CASSVAGRPGDIQYF. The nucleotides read TGTGCCAGCAGCGTAGCTGGGCGACCTGGGGACATTCAGTACTTC.